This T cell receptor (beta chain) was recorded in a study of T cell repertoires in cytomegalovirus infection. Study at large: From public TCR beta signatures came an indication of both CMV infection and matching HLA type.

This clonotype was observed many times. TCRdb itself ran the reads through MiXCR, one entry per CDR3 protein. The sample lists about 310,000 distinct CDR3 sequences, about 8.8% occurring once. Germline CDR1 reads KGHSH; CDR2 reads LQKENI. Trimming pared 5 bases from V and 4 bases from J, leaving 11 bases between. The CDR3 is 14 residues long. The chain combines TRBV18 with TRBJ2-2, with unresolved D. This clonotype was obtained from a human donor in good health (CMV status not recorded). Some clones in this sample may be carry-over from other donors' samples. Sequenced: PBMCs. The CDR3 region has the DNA TGTGCCAGCTCAAGAACAGAGAGCACCGGGGAGCTGTTTTTT. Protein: CASSRTESTGELFF.